These 20 T cell receptor beta chains came from one sample sequenced in a study of vaccination and CD4 T cells after COVID-19. Treatment defined: approximately 9-day PBMC culture with coronavirus spike peptide pools or control peptides (ViraFEST assay). No antigen has been identified for these receptors. Cultured CD4+ T cells had their DNA profiled by the Oncomine TCR Beta short-read assay. From the PCR reads, TCRdb called clonotypes with MiXCR, one entry per CDR3 protein. The sample yields roughly 7,000 distinct CDR3 sequences, less than 75% seen once. Sequences were obtained from CD4+ T cells from blood, cultured in vitro. Receptors originate from a human donor who had recovered from COVID-19.

The CDR3 nucleotides are TGTGCCAGCAGTCTCGGGGGAGTGAACACTGAAGCTTTCTTT. Protein sequence: CASSLGGVNTEAFF. The chain links TRBV28 to TRBJ1-1; TRBD1 is a possible D gene (5 bases). The CDR3 has 14 residues. The germline V gene has CDR1 MDHEN and CDR2 SYDVKM. V was shortened by 5 bases and J by 0 bases, with 10 bases between the two germline ends.

The chain employs TRBV15 and TRBJ1-6, with D unresolved. Germline CDR1 is LNHNV and CDR2 is YYDKDF (reference sequence). Trimming stripped 0 bases from V and 9 bases from J, with 3 bases between. The CDR3 is 12 amino acids. In nucleotides, the CDR3 is TGTGCCACCAGCAGAGATCCTTCACCCCTCCACTTT. This sequence encodes CATSRDPSPLHF.

The chain employs TRBV6-1 and TRBJ1-2, with 7 bases aligning to TRBD1. This CDR3 has 11 amino acids. Germline V gene sequence: CDR1 MNHNS, CDR2 SASEGT. Trimming removed 6 bases from V and 8 bases from J; junction bases left unmatched: 3. CDR3 sequence: CASRPGGGYTF. The CDR3 coding sequence is TGTGCCAGCAGACCAGGGGGGGGCTACACCTTC.

The chain has TRBV7-8 and TRBJ1-2, with unresolved D. The V and J ends lost 1 base and 4 bases respectively, with 7 bases between them. The CDR3 is made up of 13 amino acids. Germline V gene lookup returns CDR1 SGHVS and CDR2 FQNEAQ. This CDR3 is CASSLEAIYGYTF. CDR3 in DNA: TGTGCCAGCAGCTTAGAGGCCATCTATGGCTACACCTTC.

This rearrangement joins TRBV21-1 to TRBJ1-2; TRBD1 was called by the table and not checked on the DNA. TRBV21-1 is termed a pseudogene. CDR3 length equals 15 residues. The CDR3, as DNA: TGTGCCAGCAGCAAAGATGGCGGGACCAACTATGGCTACACCTTC. Amino acids: CASSKDGGTNYGYTF.

The J gene is TRBJ1-6, the V gene TRBV23-1, with TRBD1 identical over 8 bases. TRBV23-1 is an ORF for which the function is uncertain. There are 15 residues in the CDR3. Trimming took 0 bases from V and 9 from J; bases not matched to a gene: 4. The CDR3 DNA follows: TGCGCCAGCAGTCAATCGACAGGGGTAGGTTCACCCCTCCACTTT. Its translation: CASSQSTGVGSPLHF.

J is TRBJ1-6 and V is TRBV7-8; D gene ambiguous. CDR3 length: 14 amino acids. V was cut by 0 bases and J by 8 bases, with 8 bases left in between. CDR1 is SGHVS and CDR2 is FQNEAQ in the germline V gene. CDR3 loop: CASSLAGRDSPLHF. CDR3 coding DNA: TGTGCCAGCAGCTTAGCGGGAAGGGATTCACCCCTCCACTTT.

J is TRBJ2-7 and V is TRBV20-1; perhaps TRBD1 as D (5 bases). The length of the CDR3 is 12 residues. V was cut by 1 base and J by 4 bases, with 8 bases left in between. Looked up from germline, CDR1 is DFQATT and CDR2 is SNEGSKA (reference sequence). In DNA, the CDR3 is TGCAGTGCTAGAGGACAGAAATACGAGCAGTACTTC. Its translation is CSARGQKYEQYF.

This sequence joins TRBV6-1 and TRBJ2-2; 11 bases are a match to TRBD2. After removal of 6 bases from V and 7 bases from J, the junction contained 7 bases not matched to a gene. Germline assignment: CDR1 MNHNS and CDR2 SASEGT. The CDR3 is made up of 15 amino acids. The CDR3 DNA follows: TGTGCCAGCAGGACTAGCGGGACATCGGGCGGGGAGCTGTTTTTT. Protein product: CASRTSGTSGGELFF.

The J gene is TRBJ1-2, the V gene TRBV20-1; D gene uncertain. Germline V gene sequence: CDR1 DFQATT, CDR2 SNEGSKA (reference sequence). Trimming took off 3 bases at V and 3 bases at J, with 5 bases between the two ends. This CDR3 spans 11 amino acids. The CDR3 DNA is TGCAGTGCTAGGGTTGACTATGGCTACACCTTC. It encodes CSARVDYGYTF.

The J gene is TRBJ2-2, the V gene TRBV29-1, with D uncertain. This CDR3 has 14 residues. CDR1 is SQVTM and CDR2 is ANQGSEA in the germline V gene. The V and J ends lost 2 bases and 0 bases respectively, with 7 bases between them. CDR3 sequence (DNA): TGCAGCGTTGAACGTAGATCGAACACCGGGGAGCTGTTTTTT. This sequence encodes CSVERRSNTGELFF.

The V call is TRBV29-1, the J call TRBJ1-1; tentative D call: TRBD1 (5 bases). Trimming cost V 7 bases and J 9 bases, with 21 bases left between them. CDR1 is SQVTM and CDR2 is ANQGSEA in the germline V gene. CDR3 length: 13 residues. The CDR3 reads CSAASRGSEQAFF. DNA for the CDR3: TGCAGCGCCGCCAGCCGGGGGTCAGAACAAGCTTTCTTT.

The chain carries TRBV19 and TRBJ2-1, with 12 bases that match TRBD2. J gave up 13 bases and V 4 bases, and 5 bases lay outside the gene matches. This CDR3 has 13 residues. CDR1 is LNHDA, CDR2 SQIVND, per germline (reference sequence). CDR3 amino acids: CASSTRTSGKQFF. The CDR3 region has the DNA TGTGCCAGTAGTACGAGGACTAGCGGGAAACAGTTCTTC.

The J gene is TRBJ2-7, the V gene TRBV24-1, with D unresolved. The CDR3 is 15 residues long. Germline V CDR1 and CDR2: KGHDR, SFDVKD. Trimming left V 3 bases short and J 0 bases short, with 11 bases between. CDR3 nucleotides: TGTGCCACCAGTGATAACAGTGACCACTCCTACGAGCAGTACTTC. It is translated as CATSDNSDHSYEQYF.

Only one count was recorded for this clonotype. The V call is TRBV6-1, the J call TRBJ2-1; D call uncertain. With 6 bases removed from V and 6 bases from J, the gap between germline ends came to 6 bases. This CDR3 has 11 amino acids. CDR1 and CDR2 (germline): MNHNS, SASEGT. CDR3 bases: TGTGCCAGCAGCCGTGGCAATGAGCAGTTCTTC. It translates to CASSRGNEQFF.

The chain is built from TRBV27 and TRBJ1-6; D uncertain. The V gene's germline CDR1 is MNHEY and CDR2 SMNVEV (reference sequence). The germline V and J ends were trimmed by 3 bases and 9 bases, with 15 bases remaining between them. The CDR3 consists of 15 residues. DNA of the CDR3: TGTGCCAGCAGTTTGACAACACTGATGGGTTCACCCCTCCACTTT. Translated: CASSLTTLMGSPLHF.

This chain links TRBV20-1 with TRBJ2-5; D uncertain. Per germline, CDR1 DFQATT and CDR2 SNEGSKA (reference sequence). This CDR3 spans 10 amino acids. Trimming removed 6 bases from V and 5 bases from J, with 7 bases in between. The CDR3 is CSALGETQYF. CDR3 DNA sequence: TGCAGTGCCCTGGGGGAGACCCAGTACTTC.

V and J are TRBV7-2 and TRBJ1-1; weak D call: TRBD1 (5 bases). The CDR3 runs 15 residues. The V end was cut by 1 base, the J end by 1 base, with 10 bases between. Germline V gene sequence: CDR1 SGHTA, CDR2 FQGNSA. CDR3 nucleotides: TGTGCCAGCAGCTTAGTTGGGCAGGGGAACACTGAAGCTTTCTTT. Residues: CASSLVGQGNTEAFF.

Only a few counts were recorded for this clonotype. The chain has TRBV10-2 and TRBJ1-5; D remains ambiguous. The germline CDR1 and CDR2 sequences are WSHSY and SAAADI. V lost 2 bases and J lost 7, with 12 bases in between. The CDR3 runs 14 residues. As DNA, the CDR3 is TGCGCCAGCAGTGAGATGGGTGGGAGGCAGCCCCAGCATTTT. It translates to CASSEMGGRQPQHF.

This rearrangement joins TRBV20-1 to TRBJ1-1, with D hard to call. Germline V CDR1 and CDR2: DFQATT, SNEGSKA (reference sequence). The CDR3 is made up of 15 amino acids. The V end was cut by 0 bases, the J end by 3 bases, with 14 bases between. The CDR3 region has the DNA TGCAGTGCTAGAGAACGGGGAGTGAGGCACACTGAAGCTTTCTTT. This gives the protein CSARERGVRHTEAFF.